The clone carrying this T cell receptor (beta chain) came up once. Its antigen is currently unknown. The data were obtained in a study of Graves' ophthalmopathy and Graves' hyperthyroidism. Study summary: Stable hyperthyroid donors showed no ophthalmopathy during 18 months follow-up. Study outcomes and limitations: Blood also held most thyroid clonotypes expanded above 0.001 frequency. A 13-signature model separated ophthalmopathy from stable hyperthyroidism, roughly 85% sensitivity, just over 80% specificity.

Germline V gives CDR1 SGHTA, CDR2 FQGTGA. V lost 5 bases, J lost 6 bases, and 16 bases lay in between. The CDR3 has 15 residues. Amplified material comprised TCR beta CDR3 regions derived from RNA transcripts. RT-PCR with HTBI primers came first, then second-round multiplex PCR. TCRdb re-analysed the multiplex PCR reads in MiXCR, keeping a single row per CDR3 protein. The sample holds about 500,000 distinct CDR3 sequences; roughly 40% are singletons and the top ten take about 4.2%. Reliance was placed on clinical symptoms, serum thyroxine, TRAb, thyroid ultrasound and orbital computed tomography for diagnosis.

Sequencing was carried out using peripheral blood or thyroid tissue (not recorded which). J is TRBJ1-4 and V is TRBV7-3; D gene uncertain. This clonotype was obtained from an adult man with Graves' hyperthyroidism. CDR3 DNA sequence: TGTGCCAGCAGCCTCGGGAGGTCACGGCATGAAAAACTGTTTTTT. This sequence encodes CASSLGRSRHEKLFF.